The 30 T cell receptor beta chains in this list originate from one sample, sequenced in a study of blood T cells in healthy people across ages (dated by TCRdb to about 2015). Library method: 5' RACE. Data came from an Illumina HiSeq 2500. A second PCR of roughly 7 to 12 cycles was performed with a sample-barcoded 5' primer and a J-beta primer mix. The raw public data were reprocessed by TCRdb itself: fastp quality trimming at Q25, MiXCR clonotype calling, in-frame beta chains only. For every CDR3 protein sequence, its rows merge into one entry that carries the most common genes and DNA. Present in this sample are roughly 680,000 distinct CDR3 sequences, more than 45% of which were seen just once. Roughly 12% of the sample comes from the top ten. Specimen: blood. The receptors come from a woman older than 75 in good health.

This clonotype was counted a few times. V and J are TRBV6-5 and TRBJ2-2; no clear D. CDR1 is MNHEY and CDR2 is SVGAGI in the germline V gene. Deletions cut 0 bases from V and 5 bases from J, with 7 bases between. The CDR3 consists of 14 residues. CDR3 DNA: TGTGCCAGCAGTTACTCGACGGTAACCGGGGAGCTGTTTTTT. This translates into CASSYSTVTGELFF.

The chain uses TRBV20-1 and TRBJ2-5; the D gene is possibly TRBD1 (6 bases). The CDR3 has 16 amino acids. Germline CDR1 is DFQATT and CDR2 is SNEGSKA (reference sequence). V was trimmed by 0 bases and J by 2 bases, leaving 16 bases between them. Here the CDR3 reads CSARDFSGARQETQYF. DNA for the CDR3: TGCAGTGCTAGAGACTTTTCAGGGGCGAGACAAGAGACCCAGTACTTC.

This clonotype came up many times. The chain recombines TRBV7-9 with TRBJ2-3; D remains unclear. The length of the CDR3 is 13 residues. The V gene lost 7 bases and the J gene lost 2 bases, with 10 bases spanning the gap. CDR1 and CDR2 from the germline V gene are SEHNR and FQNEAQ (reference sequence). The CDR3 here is CASTRLATDTQYF. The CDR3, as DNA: TGTGCCAGCACTCGGTTAGCCACAGATACGCAGTATTTT. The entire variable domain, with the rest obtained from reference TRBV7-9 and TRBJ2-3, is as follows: DTGVSQNPRHKITKRGQNVTFRCDPISEHNRLYWYRQTLGQGPEFLTYFQNEAQLEKSRLLSDRFSAERPKGSFSTLEIQRTEQGDSAMYLCASTRLATDTQYFGPGTRLTVL.

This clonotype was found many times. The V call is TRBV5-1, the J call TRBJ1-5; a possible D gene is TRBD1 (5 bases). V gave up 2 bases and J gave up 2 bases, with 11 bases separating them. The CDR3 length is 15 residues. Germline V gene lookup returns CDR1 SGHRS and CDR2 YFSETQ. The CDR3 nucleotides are TGCGCCAGCAGCTTAGAGGGGTTGGGCAATCAGCCCCAGCATTTT. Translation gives CASSLEGLGNQPQHF.

CDR3 in amino acids: CASSEAYRVFTGELFF. CDR3 in DNA: TGTGCCAGCAGTGAAGCTTACAGGGTTTTCACCGGGGAGCTGTTTTTT. The rearrangement uses TRBV2 and TRBJ2-2, with D possibly matching TRBD1 (6 bases). Trimming left V 0 bases short and J 4 bases short, with 12 bases between. The CDR3 length is 16 residues. Per germline, CDR1 SNHLY and CDR2 FYNNEI.

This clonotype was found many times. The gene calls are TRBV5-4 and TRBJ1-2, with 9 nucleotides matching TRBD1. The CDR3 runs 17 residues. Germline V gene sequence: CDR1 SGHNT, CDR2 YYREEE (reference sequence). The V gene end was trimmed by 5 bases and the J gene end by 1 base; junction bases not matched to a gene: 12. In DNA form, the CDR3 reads TGTGCCAGCAGACCGGGACAGGGTAACCAGTTTAACTATGGCTACACCTTC. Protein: CASRPGQGNQFNYGYTF.

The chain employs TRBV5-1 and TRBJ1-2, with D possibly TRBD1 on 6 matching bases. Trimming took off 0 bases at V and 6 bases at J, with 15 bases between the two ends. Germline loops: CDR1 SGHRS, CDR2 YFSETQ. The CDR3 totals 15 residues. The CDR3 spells CASSLVAGAPDGYTF. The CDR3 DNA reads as TGCGCCAGCAGCTTGGTGGCAGGGGCGCCCGATGGCTACACCTTC.

CDR3 bases: TGTGCCAGCAGTTATTACAGGGAGGCAGATGGCTACACCTTC. Residues: CASSYYREADGYTF. V usage is TRBV7-2 and J usage is TRBJ1-2; D perhaps matches TRBD1 (6 bases). V was cut by 6 bases and J by 6 bases, with 17 bases left in between. The germline V gene has CDR1 SGHTA and CDR2 FQGNSA. The CDR3 is 14 amino acids.

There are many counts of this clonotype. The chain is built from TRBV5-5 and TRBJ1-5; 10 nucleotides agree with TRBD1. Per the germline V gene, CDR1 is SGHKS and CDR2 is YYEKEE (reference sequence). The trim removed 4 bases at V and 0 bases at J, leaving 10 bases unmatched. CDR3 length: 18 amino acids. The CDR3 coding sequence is TGTGCCAGCAGCCCATCCGGGACAGGGGCATATAGCAATCAGCCCCAGCATTTT. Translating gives CASSPSGTGAYSNQPQHF.

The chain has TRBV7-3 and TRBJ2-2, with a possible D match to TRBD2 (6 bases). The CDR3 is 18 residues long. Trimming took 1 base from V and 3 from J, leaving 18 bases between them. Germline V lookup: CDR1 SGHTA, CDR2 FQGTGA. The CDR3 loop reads CASSLNSRSGPDTGELFF. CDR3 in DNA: TGTGCCAGCAGCTTAAACAGTAGAAGCGGGCCGGACACCGGGGAGCTGTTTTTT.

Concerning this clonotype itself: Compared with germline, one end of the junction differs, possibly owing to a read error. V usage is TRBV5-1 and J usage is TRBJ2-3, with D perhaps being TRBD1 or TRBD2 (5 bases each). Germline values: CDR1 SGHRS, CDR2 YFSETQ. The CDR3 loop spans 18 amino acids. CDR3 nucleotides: TGCGCCGGCAGCTCCTCCGGGACGAGCATAGACCACACAGATACGCAGTATTTT. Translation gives CAGSSSGTSIDHTDTQYF.

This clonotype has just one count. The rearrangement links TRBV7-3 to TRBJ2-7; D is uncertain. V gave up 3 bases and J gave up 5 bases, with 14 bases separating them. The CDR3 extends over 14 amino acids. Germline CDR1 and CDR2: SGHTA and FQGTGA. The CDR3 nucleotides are TGTGCCAGCAGCTTGGGGTTTCCTGCAAACGAGCAGTACTTC. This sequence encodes CASSLGFPANEQYF.

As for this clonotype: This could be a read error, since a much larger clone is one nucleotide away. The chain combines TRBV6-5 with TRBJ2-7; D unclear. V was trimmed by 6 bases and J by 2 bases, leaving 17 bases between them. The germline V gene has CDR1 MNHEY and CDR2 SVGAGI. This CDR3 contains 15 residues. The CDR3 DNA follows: TGTGCCAGCAGCTTACGCCGAGCGCCGACCTACGAGCAGTACTTC. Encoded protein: CASSLRRAPTYEQYF.

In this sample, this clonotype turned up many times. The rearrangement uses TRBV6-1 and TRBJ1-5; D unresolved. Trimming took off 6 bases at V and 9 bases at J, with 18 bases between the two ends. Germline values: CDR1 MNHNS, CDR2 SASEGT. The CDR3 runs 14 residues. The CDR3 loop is CASRSREATGPQHF. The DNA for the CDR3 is TGTGCCAGCAGATCCCGAGAGGCCACGGGGCCCCAGCATTTT.

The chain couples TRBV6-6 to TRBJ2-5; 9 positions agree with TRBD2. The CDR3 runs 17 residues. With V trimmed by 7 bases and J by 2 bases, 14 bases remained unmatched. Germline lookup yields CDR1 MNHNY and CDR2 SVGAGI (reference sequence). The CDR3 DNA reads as TGTGCCAGCATACAGGTGGCTAGCGGGGATCTACAAGAGACCCAGTACTTC. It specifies CASIQVASGDLQETQYF.

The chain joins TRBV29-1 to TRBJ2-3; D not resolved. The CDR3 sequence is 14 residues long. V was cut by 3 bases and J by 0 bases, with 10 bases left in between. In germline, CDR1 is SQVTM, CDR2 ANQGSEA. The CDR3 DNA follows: TGCAGCGTTGAGGGTGGCAGGAGCACAGATACGCAGTATTTT. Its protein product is CSVEGGRSTDTQYF.

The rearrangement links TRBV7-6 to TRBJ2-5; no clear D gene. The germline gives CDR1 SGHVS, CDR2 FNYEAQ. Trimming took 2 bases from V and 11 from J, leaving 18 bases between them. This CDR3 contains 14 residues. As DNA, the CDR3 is TGTGCCAGCAGCTTAAGTGGCCAGCACAATGAGCAGTACTTC. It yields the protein CASSLSGQHNEQYF.

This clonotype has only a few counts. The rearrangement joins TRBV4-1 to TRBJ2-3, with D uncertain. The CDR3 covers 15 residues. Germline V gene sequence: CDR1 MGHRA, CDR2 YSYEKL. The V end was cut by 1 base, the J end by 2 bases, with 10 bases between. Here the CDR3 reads CASSQGAADTDTQYF. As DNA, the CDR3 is TGCGCCAGCAGCCAAGGTGCGGCAGACACAGATACGCAGTATTTT.

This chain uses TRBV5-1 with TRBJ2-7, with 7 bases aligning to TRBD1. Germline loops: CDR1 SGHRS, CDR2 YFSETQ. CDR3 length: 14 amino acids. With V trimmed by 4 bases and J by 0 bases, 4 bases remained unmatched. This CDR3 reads CASSTGQVSYEQYF. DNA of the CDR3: TGCGCCAGCAGCACCGGACAGGTCTCCTACGAGCAGTACTTC. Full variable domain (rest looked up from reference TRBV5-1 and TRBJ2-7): KAGVTQTPRYLIKTRGQQVTLSCSPISGHRSVSWYQQTPGQGLQFLFEYFSETQRNKGNFPGRFSGRQFSNSRSEMNVSTLELGDSALYLCASSTGQVSYEQYFGPGTRLTVT.

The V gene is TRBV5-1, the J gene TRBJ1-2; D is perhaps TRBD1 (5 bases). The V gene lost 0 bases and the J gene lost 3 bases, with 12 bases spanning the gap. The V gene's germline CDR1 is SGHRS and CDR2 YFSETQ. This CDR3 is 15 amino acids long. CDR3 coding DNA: TGCGCCAGCAGCTTGGTCGGGGCGCGGGACTATGGCTACACCTTC. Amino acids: CASSLVGARDYGYTF.

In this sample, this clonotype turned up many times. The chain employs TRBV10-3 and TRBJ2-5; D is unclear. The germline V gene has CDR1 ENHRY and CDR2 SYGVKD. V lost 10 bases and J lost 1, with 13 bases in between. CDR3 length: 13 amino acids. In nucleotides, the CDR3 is TGTGCCACTTTGCGACGAAGCCAAGAGACCCAGTACTTC. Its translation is CATLRRSQETQYF.

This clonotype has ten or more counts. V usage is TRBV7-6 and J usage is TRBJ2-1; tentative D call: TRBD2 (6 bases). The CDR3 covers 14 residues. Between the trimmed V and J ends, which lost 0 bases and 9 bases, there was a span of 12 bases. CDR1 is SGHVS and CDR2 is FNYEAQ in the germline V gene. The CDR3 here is CASSLAQTRTEQFF. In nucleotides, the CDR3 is TGTGCCAGCAGCTTAGCGCAGACTAGGACTGAGCAGTTCTTC.

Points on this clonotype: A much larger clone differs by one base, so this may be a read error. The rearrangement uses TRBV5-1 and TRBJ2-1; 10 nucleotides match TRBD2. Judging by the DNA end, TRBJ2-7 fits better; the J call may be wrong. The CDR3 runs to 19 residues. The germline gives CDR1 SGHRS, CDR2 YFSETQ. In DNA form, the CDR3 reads TGCGCCAGCAGCAGAACCCCGGGACTAGCGACCTCTAGATACAATGAGCAGTACTTC. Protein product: CASSRTPGLATSRYNEQYF.

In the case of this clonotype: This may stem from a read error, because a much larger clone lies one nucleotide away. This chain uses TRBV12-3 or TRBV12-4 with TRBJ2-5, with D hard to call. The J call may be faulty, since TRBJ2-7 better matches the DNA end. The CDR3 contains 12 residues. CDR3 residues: CASRLRSYEQYF. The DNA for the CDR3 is TGTGCCAGCAGACTGAGATCCTACGAGCAGTACTTC.

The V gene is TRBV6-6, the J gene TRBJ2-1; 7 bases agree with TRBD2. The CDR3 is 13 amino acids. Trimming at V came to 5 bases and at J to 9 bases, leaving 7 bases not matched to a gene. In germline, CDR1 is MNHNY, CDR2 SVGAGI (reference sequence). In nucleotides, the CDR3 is TGTGCCAGCAGTACTAGCGTTTCGGGTGAGCAGTTCTTC. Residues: CASSTSVSGEQFF.

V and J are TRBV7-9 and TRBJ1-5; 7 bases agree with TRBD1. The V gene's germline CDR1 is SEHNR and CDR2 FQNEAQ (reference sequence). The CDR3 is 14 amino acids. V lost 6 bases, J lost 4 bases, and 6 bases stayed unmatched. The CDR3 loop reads CASSNDRENQPQHF. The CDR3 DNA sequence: TGTGCCAGCAGTAATGACAGGGAGAATCAGCCCCAGCATTTT.

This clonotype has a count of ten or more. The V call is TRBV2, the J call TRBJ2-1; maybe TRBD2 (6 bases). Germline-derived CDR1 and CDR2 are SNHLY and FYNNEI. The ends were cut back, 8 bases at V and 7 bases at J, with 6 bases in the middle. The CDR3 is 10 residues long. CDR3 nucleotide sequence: TGTGCCAGCGGGGGGAATGAGCAGTTCTTC. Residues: CASGGNEQFF.

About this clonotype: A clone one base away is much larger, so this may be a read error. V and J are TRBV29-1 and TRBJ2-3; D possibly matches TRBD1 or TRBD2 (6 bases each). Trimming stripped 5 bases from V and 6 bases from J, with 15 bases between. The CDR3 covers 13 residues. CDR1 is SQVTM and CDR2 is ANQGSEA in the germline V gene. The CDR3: CSVNGGLGDTQYF. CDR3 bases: TGCAGCGTTAATGGGGGGCTGGGTGATACGCAGTATTTT.

This CDR3 is CAWSRDSSTDTQYF. The CDR3 DNA reads TGTGCCTGGAGTCGGGACAGTAGCACAGATACGCAGTATTTT. The rearrangement links TRBV30 to TRBJ2-3, with TRBD1 matching 7 bases. V was clipped by 2 bases and J by 0 bases; unmatched bases: 2. Germline loops: CDR1 GTSNPN, CDR2 SVGIG (reference sequence). This CDR3 region has 14 residues.

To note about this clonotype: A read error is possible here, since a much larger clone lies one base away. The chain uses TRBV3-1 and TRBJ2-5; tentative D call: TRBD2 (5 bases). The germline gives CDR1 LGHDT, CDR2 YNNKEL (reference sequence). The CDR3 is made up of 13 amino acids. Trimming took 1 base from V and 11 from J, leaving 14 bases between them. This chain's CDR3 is CASSQGVEAEQYF. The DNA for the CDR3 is TGTGCCAGCAGCCAAGGGGTGGAGGCTGAGCAGTACTTC.